A selection of T cell receptor beta chains follows, all from one sample in a study of cytomegalovirus exposure and HLA in healthy donors. Generated by immunoSEQ multiplex PCR, the TCRdb table keeps only in-frame clones and is missing some. The profile shows around 150,000 clones, about three quarters of them singletons. Source material: PBMCs. The receptors here all came from a woman younger than 45 in good health and CMV-seronegative. Each CDR3 is given with its conserved first and last residue. A D gene is named only where the DNA matches it firmly. Clone size is given for some rows only: seen once, a few or many times, or a class if the clone is expanded.

d_gene,j_gene,abundance,v_gene,CDR3nt,CDR3aa
NA,TRBJ2-7,NA,TRBV4-3,TGCGCCAGCAGCCAAGTTTCAGGGAAATCCTACGAGCAGTACTTC,CASSQVSGKSYEQYF
NA,TRBJ2-1,NA,TRBV27,TGTGCCAGCAGTTTATTTGCGGGTGCCTCCTACAATGAGCAGTTCTTC,CASSLFAGASYNEQFF
TRBD2,TRBJ2-7,few,TRBV7-9,TGTGCCACCGGGGACTACAGCTCCTACGAGCAGTACTTC,CATGDYSSYEQYF
NA,TRBJ2-7,few,TRBV28,TGTGCCAGCAGTTCAACAAGTGGGCAGGTACTGATCTACGAGCAGTACTTC,CASSSTSGQVLIYEQYF
NA,TRBJ1-5,NA,TRBV4-2,TGTGCCAGCAGCCCACAGGGTAATGGCCAGCCCCAGCATTTT,CASSPQGNGQPQHF
NA,TRBJ1-5,NA,TRBV19,TGTGCCAGTAGTATAGCGACACTCCAGGGGTCCCAGCATTTT,CASSIATLQGSQHF
TRBD2,TRBJ2-2,NA,TRBV7-2,TGTGCCAGCCGGACTAGCGGGAGAGTCATAGGCGGGGAGCTGTTTTTT,CASRTSGRVIGGELFF
NA,TRBJ1-2,NA,TRBV5-6,TGTGCCAGCAGCTGGAGGGGAAACTATGGCTACACCTTC,CASSWRGNYGYTF
NA,TRBJ2-5,NA,TRBV30,TGTGCCTGGAGTGTACTAGGCGGGTTGGAGACCCAGTACTTC,CAWSVLGGLETQYF
NA,TRBJ1-5,NA,TRBV19,TGTGCCAGTAGCATGATGGTTGAGAATCAGCCCCAGCATTTT,CASSMMVENQPQHF
TRBD2,TRBJ2-7,NA,TRBV5-8,TGTGCCAGCAGCCCAAGCGGGAGGTACGAGCAGTACTTC,CASSPSGRYEQYF
NA,TRBJ1-1,NA,TRBV5-4,TGTGCCAGCGGTGGGCGCCCCGGGGCTGAAGCTTTCTTT,CASGGRPGAEAFF
TRBD1,TRBJ1-4,NA,TRBV4-1,TGCGCCAGCAGCCAAGATTTTGGGACAGAGGAAAAACTGTTTTTT,CASSQDFGTEEKLFF
NA,TRBJ1-1,NA,TRBV4-3,TGCGCCAGCAGCCAAGATATGTCGAGCACTGAAGCTTTCTTT,CASSQDMSSTEAFF
NA,TRBJ1-6,NA,TRBV27,TGTGCCAGCAGTTTACAGGGTTCGGTCGGATCACCCCTCCACTTT,CASSLQGSVGSPLHF
TRBD2,TRBJ2-1,once,TRBV2,TGTGCCAGCTACCTAGCGGGGGATGAGCAGTTCTTC,CASYLAGDEQFF
NA,TRBJ2-2,NA,TRBV7-3,TGTGCCAGCAGCTATCAGGGTTCCACCGGGGAGCTGTTTTTT,CASSYQGSTGELFF